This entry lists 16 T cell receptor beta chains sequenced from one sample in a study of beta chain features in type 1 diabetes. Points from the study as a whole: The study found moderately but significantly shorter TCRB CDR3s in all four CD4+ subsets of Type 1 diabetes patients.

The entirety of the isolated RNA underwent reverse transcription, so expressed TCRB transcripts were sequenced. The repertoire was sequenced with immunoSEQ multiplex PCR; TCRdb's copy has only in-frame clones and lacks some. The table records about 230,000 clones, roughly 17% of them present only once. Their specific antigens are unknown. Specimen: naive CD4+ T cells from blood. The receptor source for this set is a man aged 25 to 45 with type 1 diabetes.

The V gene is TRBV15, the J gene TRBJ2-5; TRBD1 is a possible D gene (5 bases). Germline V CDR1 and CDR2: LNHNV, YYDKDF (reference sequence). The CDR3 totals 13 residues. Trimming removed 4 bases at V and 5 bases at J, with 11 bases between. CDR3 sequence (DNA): TGTGCCACCAGCACTGACAGAAGGGAGACCCAGTACTTC. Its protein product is CATSTDRRETQYF.

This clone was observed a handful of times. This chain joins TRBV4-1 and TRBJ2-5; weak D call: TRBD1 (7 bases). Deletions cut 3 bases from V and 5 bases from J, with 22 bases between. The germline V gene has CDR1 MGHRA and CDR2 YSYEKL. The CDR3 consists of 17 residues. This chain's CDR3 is CASSQLQGPGAGETQYF. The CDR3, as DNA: TGCGCCAGCAGCCAGTTACAGGGGCCGGGGGCTGGGGAGACCCAGTACTTC.

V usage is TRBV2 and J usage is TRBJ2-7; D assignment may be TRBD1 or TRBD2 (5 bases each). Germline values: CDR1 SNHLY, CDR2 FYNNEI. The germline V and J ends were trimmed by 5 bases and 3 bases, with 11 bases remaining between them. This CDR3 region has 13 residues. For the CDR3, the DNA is TGTGCCAGCAGTCGGGACCTCAACTACGAGCAGTACTTC. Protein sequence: CASSRDLNYEQYF.

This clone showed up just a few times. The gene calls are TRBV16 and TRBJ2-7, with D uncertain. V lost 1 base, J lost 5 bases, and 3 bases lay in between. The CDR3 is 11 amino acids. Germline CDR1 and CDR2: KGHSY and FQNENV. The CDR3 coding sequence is TGTGCCAGCAGCCAATTGAACGAGCAGTACTTC. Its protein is CASSQLNEQYF.

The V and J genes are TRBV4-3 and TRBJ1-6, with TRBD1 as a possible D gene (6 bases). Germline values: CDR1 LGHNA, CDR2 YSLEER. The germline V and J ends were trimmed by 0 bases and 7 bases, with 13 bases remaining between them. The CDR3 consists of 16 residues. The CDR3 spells CASSQDITGPNSPLHF. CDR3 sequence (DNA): TGCGCCAGCAGCCAAGATATTACAGGGCCCAATTCACCCCTCCACTTT.

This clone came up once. CDR3 residues: CASSVSSGSWADTQYF. The CDR3 nucleotides are TGTGCCAGCAGCGTAAGCAGCGGGAGTTGGGCAGATACGCAGTATTTT. The J gene is TRBJ2-3, the V gene TRBV9; 8 bases align to TRBD2. Per the germline V gene, CDR1 is SGDLS and CDR2 is YYNGEE. The CDR3 is made up of 16 amino acids. V gave up 1 base and J gave up 4 bases; unmatched junction bases: 8.

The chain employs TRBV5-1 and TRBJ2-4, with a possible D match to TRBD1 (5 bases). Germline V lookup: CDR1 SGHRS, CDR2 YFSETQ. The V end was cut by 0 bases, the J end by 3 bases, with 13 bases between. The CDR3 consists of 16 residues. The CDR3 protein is CASSLDSRRDKNIQYF. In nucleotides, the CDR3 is TGCGCCAGCAGCTTGGATAGCCGCAGGGACAAAAACATTCAGTACTTC.

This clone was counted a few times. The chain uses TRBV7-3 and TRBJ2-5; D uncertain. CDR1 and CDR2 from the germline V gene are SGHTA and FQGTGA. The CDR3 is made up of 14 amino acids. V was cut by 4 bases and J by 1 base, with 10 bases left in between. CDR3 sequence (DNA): TGTGCCAGCAGCTCCACCGGAGCCCAAGAGACCCAGTACTTC. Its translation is CASSSTGAQETQYF.

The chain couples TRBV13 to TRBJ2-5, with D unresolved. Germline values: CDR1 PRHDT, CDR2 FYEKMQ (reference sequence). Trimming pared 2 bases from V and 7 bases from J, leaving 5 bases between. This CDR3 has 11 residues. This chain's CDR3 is CASSLMRTQYF. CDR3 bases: TGTGCCAGCAGCTTAATGAGGACCCAGTACTTC.

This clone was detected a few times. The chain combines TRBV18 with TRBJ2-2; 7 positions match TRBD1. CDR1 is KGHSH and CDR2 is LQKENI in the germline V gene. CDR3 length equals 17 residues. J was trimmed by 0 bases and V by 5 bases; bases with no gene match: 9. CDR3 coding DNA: TGTGCCAGCTCATCATACGCCGGGACAGCGAACACCGGGGAGCTGTTTTTT. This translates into CASSSYAGTANTGELFF. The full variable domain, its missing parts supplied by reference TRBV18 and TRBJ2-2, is NAGVMQNPRHLVRRRGQEARLRCSPMKGHSHVYWYRQLPEEGLKFMVYLQKENIIDESGMPKERFSAEFPKEGPSILRIQQVVRGDSAAYFCASSSYAGTANTGELFFGEGSRLTVL.

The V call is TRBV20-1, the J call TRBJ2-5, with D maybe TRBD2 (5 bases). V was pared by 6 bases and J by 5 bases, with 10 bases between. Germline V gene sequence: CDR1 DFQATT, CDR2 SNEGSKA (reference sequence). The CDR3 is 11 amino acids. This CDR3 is CSAPAVETQYF. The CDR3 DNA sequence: TGCAGTGCACCAGCGGTGGAGACCCAGTACTTC.

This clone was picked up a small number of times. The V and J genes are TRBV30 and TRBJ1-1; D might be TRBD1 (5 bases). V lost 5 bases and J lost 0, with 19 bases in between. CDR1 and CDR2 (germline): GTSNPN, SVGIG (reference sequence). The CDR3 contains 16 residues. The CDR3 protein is CAWGQASGRMNTEAFF. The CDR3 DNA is TGTGCCTGGGGACAAGCCTCGGGACGGATGAACACTGAAGCTTTCTTT.

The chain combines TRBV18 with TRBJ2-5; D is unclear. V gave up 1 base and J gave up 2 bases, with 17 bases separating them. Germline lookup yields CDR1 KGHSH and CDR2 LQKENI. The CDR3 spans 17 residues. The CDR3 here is CASSPRFDQRNQETQYF. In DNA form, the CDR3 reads TGTGCCAGCTCACCACGCTTCGACCAAAGGAATCAAGAGACCCAGTACTTC.

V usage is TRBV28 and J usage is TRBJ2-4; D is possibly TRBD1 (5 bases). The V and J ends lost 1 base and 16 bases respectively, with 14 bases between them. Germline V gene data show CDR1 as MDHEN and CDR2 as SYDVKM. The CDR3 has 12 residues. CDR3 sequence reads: CASSLSDSACYF. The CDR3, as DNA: TGTGCCAGCAGTTTATCTGACAGCGCGTGTTACTTC. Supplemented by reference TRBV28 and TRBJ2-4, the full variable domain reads DVKVTQSSRYLVKRTGEKVFLECVQDMDHENMFWYRQDPGLGLRLIYFSYDVKMKEKGDIPEGYSVSREKKERFSLILESASTNQTSMYLCASSLSDSACYFGAGTRLSVL.

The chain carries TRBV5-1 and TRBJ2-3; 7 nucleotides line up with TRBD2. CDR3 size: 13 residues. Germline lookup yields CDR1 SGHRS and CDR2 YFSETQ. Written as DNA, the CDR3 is TGCGCTGCGGGAGCTACTAGCACAGATACGCAGTATTTT. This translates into CAAGATSTDTQYF.

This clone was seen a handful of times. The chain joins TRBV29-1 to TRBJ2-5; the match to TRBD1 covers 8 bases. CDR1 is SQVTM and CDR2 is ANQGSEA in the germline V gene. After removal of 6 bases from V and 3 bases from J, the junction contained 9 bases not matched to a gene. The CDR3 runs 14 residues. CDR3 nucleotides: TGCAGCGTAAATAGACAGGGGCGGGAAGAGACCCAGTACTTC. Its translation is CSVNRQGREETQYF.